One sample yielded the 5 T cell receptor beta chains listed below, sequenced in a study of blood T cells in healthy people across ages. Primers used in a second PCR of roughly 6 to 11 cycles were a sample-barcoded 5' primer and a J-beta primer mix. TCRdb ran MiXCR on the 5' RACE reads and lists one entry per CDR3 protein. Among 1.5 million to 2 million distinct CDR3 sequences listed, about 49% were seen once. Material: blood. The source is a woman between 35 and 50 years old in good health.

V is TRBV6-2 or TRBV6-3 and J is TRBJ2-1, with D uncertain. V shed 6 bases and J shed 3 bases, with 9 bases lying between them. The CDR3 consists of 13 residues. Germline V gene lookup returns CDR1 MNHEY and CDR2 SVGEGT. The CDR3 DNA reads as TGTGCCAGCAGGGCGAATTACTACAATGAGCAGTTCTTC. The encoded protein is CASRANYYNEQFF.

In its sample, this clonotype was seen many times. The V gene is TRBV20-1, the J gene TRBJ2-1; D is perhaps TRBD2 (6 bases). The length of the CDR3 is 14 residues. V gave up 3 bases and J gave up 0 bases, with 9 bases separating them. Germline V gene sequence: CDR1 DFQATT, CDR2 SNEGSKA (reference sequence). CDR3 loop: CSASPAGSYNEQFF. Here the CDR3 DNA reads TGCAGTGCTAGTCCAGCGGGCTCCTACAATGAGCAGTTCTTC.

A few counts support this clonotype. The chain carries TRBV27 and TRBJ2-7; D may be TRBD2 (6 bases). V was trimmed by 2 bases and J by 1 base, leaving 9 bases between them. The germline CDR1 and CDR2 sequences are MNHEY and SMNVEV (reference sequence). This CDR3 spans 14 amino acids. The CDR3 here is CASSLREVSYEQYF. DNA for the CDR3: TGTGCCAGCAGTTTAAGGGAGGTTTCCTACGAGCAGTACTTC.

V and J are TRBV18 and TRBJ2-7; tentative D call: TRBD2 (5 bases). There are 13 residues in the CDR3. V gave up 8 bases and J gave up 5 bases, with 16 bases separating them. Germline V lookup: CDR1 KGHSH, CDR2 LQKENI. The CDR3 DNA is TGTGCCAGCGCAGATTCGTTGACTAACGAGCAGTACTTC. Amino acids: CASADSLTNEQYF.

V is TRBV5-1 and J is TRBJ2-5, with 12 bases matching TRBD1. In germline, CDR1 is SGHRS, CDR2 YFSETQ. The CDR3 contains 16 residues. V trimming: 4 bases; J trimming: 5 bases; junction bases outside the gene matches: 9. The CDR3 sequence is CASSVRGQGAGETQYF. The CDR3 DNA reads TGCGCCAGCAGCGTCCGGGGACAGGGGGCTGGGGAGACCCAGTACTTC.